Following are 2 T cell receptor beta chains from one sample sequenced in a study of blood T cell repertoires in COVID-19. Clones were sequenced by immunoSEQ multiplex PCR, and TCRdb holds only the in-frame ones, with some missing. Of about 260,000 clones listed, 80% to 90% are singletons. Sequencing was done on a sample of peripheral blood. The source of these receptors is a woman aged 40 to 49 who had recovered from COVID-19.

As for this clone: Other DNA variants within this sample encode the same CDR3. The chain uses TRBV7-9 and TRBJ1-3, with a weak D call TRBD1 (5 bases). V lost 6 bases and J lost 0, with 6 bases in between. The V gene's germline CDR1 is SEHNR and CDR2 FQNEAQ (reference sequence). CDR3 length: 13 residues. In DNA form, the CDR3 reads TGTGCCAGCAGAGACAGCTCTGGAAACACCATATATTTT. Translating gives CASRDSSGNTIYF.

This clone was found once. The chain joins TRBV2 to TRBJ1-6, with D perhaps TRBD1 (6 bases). V dropped 3 bases and J dropped 7 bases, with 13 bases sitting between them. The length of the CDR3 is 15 residues. CDR1 is SNHLY, CDR2 FYNNEI, per germline. The CDR3 loop reads CASSELQGTNSPLHF. CDR3 sequence (DNA): TGTGCCAGCAGTGAGTTACAGGGCACGAATTCACCCCTCCACTTT. Based on the CDR3 plus reference TRBV2 and TRBJ1-6, the full variable domain is EPEVTQTPSHQVTQMGQEVILRCVPISNHLYFYWYRQILGQKVEFLVSFYNNEISEKSEIFDDQFSVERPDGSNFTLKIRSTKLEDSAMYFCASSELQGTNSPLHFGNGTRLTVT.